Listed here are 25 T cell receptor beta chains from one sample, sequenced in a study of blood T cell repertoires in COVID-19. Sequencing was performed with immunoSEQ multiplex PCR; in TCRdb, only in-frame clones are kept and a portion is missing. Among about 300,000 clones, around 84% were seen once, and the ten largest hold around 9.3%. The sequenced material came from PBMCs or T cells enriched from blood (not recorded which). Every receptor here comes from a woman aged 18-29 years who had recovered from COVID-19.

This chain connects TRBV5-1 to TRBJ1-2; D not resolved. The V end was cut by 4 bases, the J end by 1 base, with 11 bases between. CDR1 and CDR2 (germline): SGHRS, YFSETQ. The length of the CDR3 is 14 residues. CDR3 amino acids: CASSPEWSNYGYTF. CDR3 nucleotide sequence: TGCGCCAGCAGCCCCGAATGGAGTAACTATGGCTACACCTTC.

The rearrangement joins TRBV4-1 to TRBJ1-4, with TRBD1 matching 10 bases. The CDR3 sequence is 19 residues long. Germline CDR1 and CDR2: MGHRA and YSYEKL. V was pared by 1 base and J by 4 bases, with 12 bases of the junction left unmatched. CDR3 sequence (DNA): TGCGCCAGCAGCCAAGGACAGGGGGCACGGCCGGGTGTTAATGAAAAACTGTTTTTT. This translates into CASSQGQGARPGVNEKLFF.

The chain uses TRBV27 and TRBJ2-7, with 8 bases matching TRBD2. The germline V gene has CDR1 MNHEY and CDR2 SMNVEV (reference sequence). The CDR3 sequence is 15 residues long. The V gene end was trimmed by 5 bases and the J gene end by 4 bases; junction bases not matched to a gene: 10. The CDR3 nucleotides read TGTGCCAGCAGTCTCCGGGAGGGTCCTGAATACGAGCAGTACTTC. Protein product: CASSLREGPEYEQYF.

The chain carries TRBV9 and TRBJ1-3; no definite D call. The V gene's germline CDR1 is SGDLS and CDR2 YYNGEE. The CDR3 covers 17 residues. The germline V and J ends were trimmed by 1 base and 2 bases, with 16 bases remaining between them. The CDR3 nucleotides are TGTGCCAGCAGCGTAAAGGGCGGAGGAGAAGCTGGAAACACCATATATTTT. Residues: CASSVKGGGEAGNTIYF.

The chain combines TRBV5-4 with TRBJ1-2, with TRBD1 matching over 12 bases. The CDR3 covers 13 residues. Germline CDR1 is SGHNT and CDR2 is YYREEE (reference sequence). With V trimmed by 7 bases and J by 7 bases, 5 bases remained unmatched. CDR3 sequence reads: CASQGTGGGGYTF. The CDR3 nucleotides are TGTGCCAGCCAAGGGACAGGGGGCGGTGGCTACACCTTC.

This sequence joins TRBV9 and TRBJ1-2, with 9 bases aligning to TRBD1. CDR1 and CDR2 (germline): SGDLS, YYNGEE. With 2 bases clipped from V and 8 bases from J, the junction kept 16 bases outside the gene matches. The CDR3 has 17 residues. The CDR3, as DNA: TGTGCCAGCAGCGTGTACTCCCAGGGACAGGGTGCAGTAGGCTACACCTTC. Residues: CASSVYSQGQGAVGYTF.

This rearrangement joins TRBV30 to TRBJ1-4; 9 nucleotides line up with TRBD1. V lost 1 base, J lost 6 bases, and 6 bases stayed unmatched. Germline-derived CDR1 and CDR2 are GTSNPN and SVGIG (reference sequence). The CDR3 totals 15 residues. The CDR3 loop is CAWSGEQGADEKLFF. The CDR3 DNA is TGTGCCTGGAGTGGGGAACAGGGGGCAGATGAAAAACTGTTTTTT.

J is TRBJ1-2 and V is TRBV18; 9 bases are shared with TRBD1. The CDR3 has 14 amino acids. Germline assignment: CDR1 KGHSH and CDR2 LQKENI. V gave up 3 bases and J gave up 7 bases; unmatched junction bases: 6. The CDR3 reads CASSPGTGNGGYTF. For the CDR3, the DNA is TGTGCCAGCTCACCCGGGACAGGGAATGGTGGCTACACCTTC. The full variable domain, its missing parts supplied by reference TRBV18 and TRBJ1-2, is NAGVMQNPRHLVRRRGQEARLRCSPMKGHSHVYWYRQLPEEGLKFMVYLQKENIIDESGMPKERFSAEFPKEGPSILRIQQVVRGDSAAYFCASSPGTGNGGYTFGSGTRLTVV.

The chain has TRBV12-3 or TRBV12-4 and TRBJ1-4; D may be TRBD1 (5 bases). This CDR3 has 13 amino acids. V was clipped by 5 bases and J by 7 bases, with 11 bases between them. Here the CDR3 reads CASSPGFTEKLFF. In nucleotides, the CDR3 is TGTGCCAGCAGTCCAGGGTTTACTGAAAAACTGTTTTTT.

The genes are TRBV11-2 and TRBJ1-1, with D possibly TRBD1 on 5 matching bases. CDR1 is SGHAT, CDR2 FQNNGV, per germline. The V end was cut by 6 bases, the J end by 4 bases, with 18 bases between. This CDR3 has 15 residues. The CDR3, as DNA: TGTGCCAGCAGACGTAGCAGGGTATTAAGCACTGAAGCTTTCTTT. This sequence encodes CASRRSRVLSTEAFF.

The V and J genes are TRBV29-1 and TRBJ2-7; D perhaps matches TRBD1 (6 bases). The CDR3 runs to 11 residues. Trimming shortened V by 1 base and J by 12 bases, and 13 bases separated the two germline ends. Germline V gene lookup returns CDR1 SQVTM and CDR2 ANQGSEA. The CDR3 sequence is CSVEGPGDLYF. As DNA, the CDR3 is TGCAGCGTTGAAGGCCCAGGGGATCTGTACTTC.

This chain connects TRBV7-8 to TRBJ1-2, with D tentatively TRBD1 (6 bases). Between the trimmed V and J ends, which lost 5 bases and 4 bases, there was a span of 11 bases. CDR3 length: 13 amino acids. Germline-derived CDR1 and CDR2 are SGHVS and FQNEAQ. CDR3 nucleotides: TGTGCCAGCAGCCACAGGGACCTCTATGGCTACACCTTC. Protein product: CASSHRDLYGYTF.

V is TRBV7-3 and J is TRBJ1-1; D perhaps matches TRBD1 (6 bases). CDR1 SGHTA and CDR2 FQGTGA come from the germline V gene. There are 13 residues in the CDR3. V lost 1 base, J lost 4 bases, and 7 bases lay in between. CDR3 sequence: CASSLNRVTEAFF. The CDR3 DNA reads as TGTGCCAGCAGCTTAAACAGGGTCACTGAAGCTTTCTTT.

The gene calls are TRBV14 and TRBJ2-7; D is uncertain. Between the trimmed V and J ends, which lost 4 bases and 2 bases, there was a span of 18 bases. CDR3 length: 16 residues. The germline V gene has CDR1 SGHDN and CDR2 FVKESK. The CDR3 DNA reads TGTGCCAGCAGCCGTCCCGGCGGCCTCCCTCCCTACGAGCAGTACTTC. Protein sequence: CASSRPGGLPPYEQYF. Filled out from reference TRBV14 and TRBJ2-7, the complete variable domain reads EAGVTQFPSHSVIEKGQTVTLRCDPISGHDNLYWYRRVMGKEIKFLLHFVKESKQDESGMPNNRFLAERTGGTYSTLKVQPAELEDSGVYFCASSRPGGLPPYEQYFGPGTRLTVT.

CDR3 DNA: TGTGCCTGGGCGGGGGGTTCCGCACAAGAGACCCAGTACTTC. This encodes CAWAGGSAQETQYF. The V gene is TRBV30, the J gene TRBJ2-5; 8 bases line up with TRBD2. This CDR3 is built from 14 residues. Germline V gene sequence: CDR1 GTSNPN, CDR2 SVGIG (reference sequence). The trim removed 5 bases at V and 2 bases at J, leaving 7 bases unmatched.

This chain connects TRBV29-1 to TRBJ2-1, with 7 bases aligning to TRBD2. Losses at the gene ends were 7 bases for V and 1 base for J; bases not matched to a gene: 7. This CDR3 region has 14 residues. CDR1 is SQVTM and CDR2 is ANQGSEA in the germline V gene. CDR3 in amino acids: CSATSSGSYNEQFF. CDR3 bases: TGCAGCGCGACTAGCTCGGGATCCTACAATGAGCAGTTCTTC.

The CDR3: CAWDRMDRVYGYTF. In DNA form, the CDR3 reads TGTGCCTGGGACAGAATGGACAGGGTCTATGGCTACACCTTC. This chain joins TRBV30 and TRBJ1-2; TRBD1 aligns across 8 bases. V was clipped by 5 bases and J by 4 bases; unmatched bases: 9. In germline, CDR1 is GTSNPN, CDR2 SVGIG (reference sequence). The CDR3 is made up of 14 amino acids. Variable domain in full (rest from reference TRBV30 and TRBJ1-2): SQTIHQWPATLVQPVGSPLSLECTVEGTSNPNLYWYRQAAGRGLQLLFYSVGIGQISSEVPQNLSASRPQDRQFILSSKKLLLSDSGFYLCAWDRMDRVYGYTFGSGTRLTVV.

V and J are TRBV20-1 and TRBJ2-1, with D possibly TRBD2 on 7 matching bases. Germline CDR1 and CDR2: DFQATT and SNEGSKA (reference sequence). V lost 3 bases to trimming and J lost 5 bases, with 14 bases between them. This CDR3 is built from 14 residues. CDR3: CSASSGGYNNEQFF. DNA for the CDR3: TGCAGTGCTAGTTCGGGGGGCTATAACAATGAGCAGTTCTTC.

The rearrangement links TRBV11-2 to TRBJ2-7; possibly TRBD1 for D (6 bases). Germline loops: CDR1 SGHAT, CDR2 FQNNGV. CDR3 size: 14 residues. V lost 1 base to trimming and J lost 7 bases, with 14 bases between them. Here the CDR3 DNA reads TGTGCCAGCAGCTTAGGGGCCAGGGGTCGGGAGCAGTACTTC. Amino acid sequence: CASSLGARGREQYF.

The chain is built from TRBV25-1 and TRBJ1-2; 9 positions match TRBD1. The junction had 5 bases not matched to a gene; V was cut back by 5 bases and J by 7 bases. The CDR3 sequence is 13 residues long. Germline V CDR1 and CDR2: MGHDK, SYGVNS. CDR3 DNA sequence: TGTGCCAGCAGTTCACAGGGGGCGCTTGGCTACACCTTC. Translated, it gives CASSSQGALGYTF.

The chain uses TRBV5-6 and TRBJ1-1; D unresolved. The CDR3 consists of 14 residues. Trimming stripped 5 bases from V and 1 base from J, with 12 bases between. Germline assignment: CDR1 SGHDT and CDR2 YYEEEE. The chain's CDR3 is CASRRPRSNTEAFF. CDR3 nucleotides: TGTGCCAGCAGGAGGCCCCGGTCGAACACTGAAGCTTTCTTT.

CDR3 protein: CATSNHRRADYGYTF. In DNA, the CDR3 is TGTGCCACCAGCAATCACCGCAGGGCGGATTATGGCTACACCTTC. The V and J genes are TRBV15 and TRBJ1-2; the D gene is possibly TRBD1 (5 bases). CDR3 size: 15 residues. Per germline, CDR1 LNHNV and CDR2 YYDKDF (reference sequence). Trimming pared 4 bases from V and 5 bases from J, leaving 17 bases between.

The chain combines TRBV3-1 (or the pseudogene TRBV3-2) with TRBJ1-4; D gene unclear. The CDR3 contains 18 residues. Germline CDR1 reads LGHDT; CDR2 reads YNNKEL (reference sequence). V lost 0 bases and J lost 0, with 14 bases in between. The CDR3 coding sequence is TGTGCCAGCAGCCAAGATGTAGGGAGGTTGGCAACTAATGAAAAACTGTTTTTT. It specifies CASSQDVGRLATNEKLFF.

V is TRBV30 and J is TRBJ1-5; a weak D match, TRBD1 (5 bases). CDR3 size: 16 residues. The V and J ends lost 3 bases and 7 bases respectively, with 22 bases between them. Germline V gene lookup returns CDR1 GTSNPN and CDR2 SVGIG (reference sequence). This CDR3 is CAWSVRATGLGQPQHF. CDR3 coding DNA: TGTGCCTGGAGCGTACGAGCTACAGGTCTAGGACAGCCCCAGCATTTT.

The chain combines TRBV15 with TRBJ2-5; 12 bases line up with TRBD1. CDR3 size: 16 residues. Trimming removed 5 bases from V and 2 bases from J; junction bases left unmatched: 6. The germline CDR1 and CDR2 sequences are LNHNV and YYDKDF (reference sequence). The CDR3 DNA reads TGTGCCACCAGCGGCGGGACAGGGGGCTTACAAGAGACCCAGTACTTC. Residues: CATSGGTGGLQETQYF.